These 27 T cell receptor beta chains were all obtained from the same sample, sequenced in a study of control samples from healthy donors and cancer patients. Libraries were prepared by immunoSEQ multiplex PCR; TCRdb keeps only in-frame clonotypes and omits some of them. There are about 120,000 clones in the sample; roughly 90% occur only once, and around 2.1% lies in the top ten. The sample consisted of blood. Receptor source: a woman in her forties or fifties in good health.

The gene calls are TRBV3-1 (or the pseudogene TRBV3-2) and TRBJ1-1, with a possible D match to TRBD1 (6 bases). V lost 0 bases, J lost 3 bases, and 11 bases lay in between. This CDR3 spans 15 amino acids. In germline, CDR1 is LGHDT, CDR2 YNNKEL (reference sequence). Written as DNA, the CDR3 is TGTGCCAGCAGCCAAGAATTAGGGGGGGACACTGAAGCTTTCTTT. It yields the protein CASSQELGGDTEAFF.

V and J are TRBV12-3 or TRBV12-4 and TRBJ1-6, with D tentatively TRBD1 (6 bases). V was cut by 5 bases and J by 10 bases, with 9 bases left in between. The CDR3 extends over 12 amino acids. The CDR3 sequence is CASSTGYSPLHF. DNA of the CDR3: TGTGCCAGCAGTACAGGGTACTCACCCCTCCACTTT.

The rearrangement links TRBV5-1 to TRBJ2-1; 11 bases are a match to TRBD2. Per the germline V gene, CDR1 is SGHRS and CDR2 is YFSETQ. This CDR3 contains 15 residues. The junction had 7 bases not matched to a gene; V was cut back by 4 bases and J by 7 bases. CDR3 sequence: CASSLGGLAENEQFF. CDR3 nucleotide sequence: TGCGCCAGCAGCCTTGGGGGACTAGCGGAAAATGAGCAGTTCTTC.

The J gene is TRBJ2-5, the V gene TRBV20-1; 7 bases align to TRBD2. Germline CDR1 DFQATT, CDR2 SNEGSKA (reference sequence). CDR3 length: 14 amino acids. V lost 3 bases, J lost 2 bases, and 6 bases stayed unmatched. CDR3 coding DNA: TGCAGTGCTAGTGCTACCGGGAGGCAAGAGACCCAGTACTTC. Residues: CSASATGRQETQYF.

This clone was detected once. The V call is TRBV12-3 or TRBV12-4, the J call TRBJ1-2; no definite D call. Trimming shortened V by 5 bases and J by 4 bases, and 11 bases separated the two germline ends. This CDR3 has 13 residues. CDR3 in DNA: TGTGCCAGCAGTACCCACACGAGCTATGGCTACACCTTC. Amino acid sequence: CASSTHTSYGYTF.

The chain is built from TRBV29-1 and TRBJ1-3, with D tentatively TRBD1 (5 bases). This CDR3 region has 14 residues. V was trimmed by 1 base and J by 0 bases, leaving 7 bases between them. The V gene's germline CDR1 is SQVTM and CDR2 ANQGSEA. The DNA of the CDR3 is TGCAGCGTTGAAGGGGGCAACTCTGGAAACACCATATATTTT. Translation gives CSVEGGNSGNTIYF. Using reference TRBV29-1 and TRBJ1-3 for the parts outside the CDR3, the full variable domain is SAVISQKPSRDICQRGTSLTIQCQVDSQVTMMFWYRQQPGQSLTLIATANQGSEATYESGFVIDKFPISRPNLTFSTLTVSNMSPEDSSIYLCSVEGGNSGNTIYFGEGSWLTVV.

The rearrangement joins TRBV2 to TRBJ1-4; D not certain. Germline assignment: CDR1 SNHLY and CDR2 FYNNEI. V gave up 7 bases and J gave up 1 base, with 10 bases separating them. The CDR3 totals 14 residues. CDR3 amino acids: CASTGPRTNEKLFF. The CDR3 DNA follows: TGTGCCAGCACCGGACCGAGAACTAATGAAAAACTGTTTTTT.

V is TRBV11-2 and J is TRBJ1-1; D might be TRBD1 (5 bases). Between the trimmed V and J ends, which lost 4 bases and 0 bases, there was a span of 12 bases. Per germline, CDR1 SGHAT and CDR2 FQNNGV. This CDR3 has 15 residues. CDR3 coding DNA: TGTGCCAGCAGCTCTAGGACATATTTGAACACTGAAGCTTTCTTT. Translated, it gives CASSSRTYLNTEAFF.

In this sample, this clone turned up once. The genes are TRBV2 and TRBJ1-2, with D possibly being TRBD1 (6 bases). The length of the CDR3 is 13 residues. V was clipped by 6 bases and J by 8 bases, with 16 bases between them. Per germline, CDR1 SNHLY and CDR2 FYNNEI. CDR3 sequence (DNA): TGTGCCAGCAGGCTTACAGGGATTGGCGGCTACACCTTC. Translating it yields CASRLTGIGGYTF. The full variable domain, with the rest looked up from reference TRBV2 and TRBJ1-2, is EPEVTQTPSHQVTQMGQEVILRCVPISNHLYFYWYRQILGQKVEFLVSFYNNEISEKSEIFDDQFSVERPDGSNFTLKIRSTKLEDSAMYFCASRLTGIGGYTFGSGTRLTVV.

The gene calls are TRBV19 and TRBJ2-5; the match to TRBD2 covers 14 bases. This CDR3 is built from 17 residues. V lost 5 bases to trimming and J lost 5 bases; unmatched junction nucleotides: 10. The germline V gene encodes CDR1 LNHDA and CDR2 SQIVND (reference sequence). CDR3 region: CASSLSRLAGGVETQYF. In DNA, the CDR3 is TGTGCCAGTAGTCTCTCAAGACTAGCGGGGGGGGTGGAGACCCAGTACTTC.

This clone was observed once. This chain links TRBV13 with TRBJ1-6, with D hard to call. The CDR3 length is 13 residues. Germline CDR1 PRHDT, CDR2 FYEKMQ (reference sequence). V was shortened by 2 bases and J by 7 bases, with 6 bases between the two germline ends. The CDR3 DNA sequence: TGTGCCAGCAGCTTATATTCAAATTCACCCCTCCACTTT. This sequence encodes CASSLYSNSPLHF.

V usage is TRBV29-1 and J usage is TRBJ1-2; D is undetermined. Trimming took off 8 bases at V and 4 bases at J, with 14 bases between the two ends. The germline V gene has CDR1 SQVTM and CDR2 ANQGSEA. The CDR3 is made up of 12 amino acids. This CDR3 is CSLSREGYGYTF. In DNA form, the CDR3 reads TGCAGCTTATCCCGGGAGGGCTATGGCTACACCTTC.

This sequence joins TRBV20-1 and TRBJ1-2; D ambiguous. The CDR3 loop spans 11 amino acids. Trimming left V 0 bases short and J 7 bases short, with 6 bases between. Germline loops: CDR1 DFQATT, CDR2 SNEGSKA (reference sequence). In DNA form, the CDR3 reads TGCAGTGCTAGAGATTCGGGTGGCTACACCTTC. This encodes CSARDSGGYTF.

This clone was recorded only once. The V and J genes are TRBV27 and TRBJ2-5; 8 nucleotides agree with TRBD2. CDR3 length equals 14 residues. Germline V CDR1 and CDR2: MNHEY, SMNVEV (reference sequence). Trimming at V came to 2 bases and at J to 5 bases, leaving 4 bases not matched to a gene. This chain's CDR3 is CASSLRAGEETQYF. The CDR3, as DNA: TGTGCCAGCAGTTTACGAGCGGGAGAGGAGACCCAGTACTTC.

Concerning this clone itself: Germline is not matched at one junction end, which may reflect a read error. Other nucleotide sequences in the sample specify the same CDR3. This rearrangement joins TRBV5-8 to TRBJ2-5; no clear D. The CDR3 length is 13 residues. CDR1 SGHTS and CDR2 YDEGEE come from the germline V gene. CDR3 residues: CASSHELPETQYF. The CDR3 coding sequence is TGTGCCAGCAGCCATGAACTGCCAGAGACCCAATACTTC.

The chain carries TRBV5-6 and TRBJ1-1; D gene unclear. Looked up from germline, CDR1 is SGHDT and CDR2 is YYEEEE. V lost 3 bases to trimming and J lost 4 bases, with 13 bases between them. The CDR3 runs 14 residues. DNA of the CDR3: TGTGCCAGCAGCTCACAGCTAAGGAGCACTGAAGCTTTCTTT. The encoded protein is CASSSQLRSTEAFF.

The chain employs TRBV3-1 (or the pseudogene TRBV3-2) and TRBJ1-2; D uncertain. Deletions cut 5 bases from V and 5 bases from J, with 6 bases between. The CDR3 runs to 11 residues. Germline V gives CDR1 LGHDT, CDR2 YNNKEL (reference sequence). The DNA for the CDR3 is TGTGCCAGCAGCTGGAATTATGGCTACACCTTC. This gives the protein CASSWNYGYTF.

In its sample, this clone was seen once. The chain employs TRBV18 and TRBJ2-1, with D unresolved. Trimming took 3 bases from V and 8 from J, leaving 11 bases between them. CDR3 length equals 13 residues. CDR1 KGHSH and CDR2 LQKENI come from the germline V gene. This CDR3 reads CASSPRGRDEQFF. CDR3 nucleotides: TGTGCCAGCTCACCCCGAGGAAGAGATGAGCAGTTCTTC. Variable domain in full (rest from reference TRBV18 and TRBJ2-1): NAGVMQNPRHLVRRRGQEARLRCSPMKGHSHVYWYRQLPEEGLKFMVYLQKENIIDESGMPKERFSAEFPKEGPSILRIQQVVRGDSAAYFCASSPRGRDEQFFGPGTRLTVL.

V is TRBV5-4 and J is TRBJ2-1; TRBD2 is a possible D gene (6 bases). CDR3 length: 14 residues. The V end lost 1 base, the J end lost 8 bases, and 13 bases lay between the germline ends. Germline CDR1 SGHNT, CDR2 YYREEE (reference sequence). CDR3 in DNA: TGTGCCAGCAGCTTGCGGAGGGGTGCGGATGAGCAGTTCTTC. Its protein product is CASSLRRGADEQFF.

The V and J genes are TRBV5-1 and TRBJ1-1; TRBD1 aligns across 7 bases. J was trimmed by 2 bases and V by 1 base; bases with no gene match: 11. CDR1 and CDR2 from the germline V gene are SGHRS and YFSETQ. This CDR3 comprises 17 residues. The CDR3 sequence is CASSLRWGQTLNTEAFF. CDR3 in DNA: TGCGCCAGCAGCTTGCGATGGGGACAGACACTCAACACTGAAGCTTTCTTT.

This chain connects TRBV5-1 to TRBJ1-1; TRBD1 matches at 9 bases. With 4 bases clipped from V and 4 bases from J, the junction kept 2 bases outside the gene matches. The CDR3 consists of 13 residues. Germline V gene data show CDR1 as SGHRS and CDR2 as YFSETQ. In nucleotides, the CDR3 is TGCGCCAGCAGCACGGACAGGGGCACTGAAGCTTTCTTT. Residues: CASSTDRGTEAFF.

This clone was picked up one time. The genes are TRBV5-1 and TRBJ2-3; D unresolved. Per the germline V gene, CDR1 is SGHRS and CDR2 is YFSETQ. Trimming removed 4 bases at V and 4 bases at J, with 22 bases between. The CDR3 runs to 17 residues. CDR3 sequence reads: CASSPDSTSHFPDTQYF. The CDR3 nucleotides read TGCGCCAGCAGCCCGGATAGTACCTCTCACTTTCCAGATACGCAGTATTTT.

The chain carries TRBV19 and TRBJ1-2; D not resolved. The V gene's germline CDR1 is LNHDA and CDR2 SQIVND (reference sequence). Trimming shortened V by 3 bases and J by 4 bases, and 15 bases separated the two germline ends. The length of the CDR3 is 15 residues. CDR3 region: CASSMGPSGSYGYTF. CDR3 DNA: TGTGCCAGTAGTATGGGCCCTAGCGGGAGCTATGGCTACACCTTC.

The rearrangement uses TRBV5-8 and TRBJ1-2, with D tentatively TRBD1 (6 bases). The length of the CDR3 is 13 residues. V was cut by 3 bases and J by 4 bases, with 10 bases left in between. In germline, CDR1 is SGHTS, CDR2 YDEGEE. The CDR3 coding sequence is TGTGCCAGCAGCTACTCAGGGGTCTATGGCTACACCTTC. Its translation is CASSYSGVYGYTF.

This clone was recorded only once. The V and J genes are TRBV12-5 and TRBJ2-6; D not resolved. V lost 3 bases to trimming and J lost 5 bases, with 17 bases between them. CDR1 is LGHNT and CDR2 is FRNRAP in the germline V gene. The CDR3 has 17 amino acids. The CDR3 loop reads CASGLKTSELRANVLTF. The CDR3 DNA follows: TGTGCTAGTGGTTTAAAAACCTCAGAGTTGAGGGCCAACGTCCTGACTTTC.

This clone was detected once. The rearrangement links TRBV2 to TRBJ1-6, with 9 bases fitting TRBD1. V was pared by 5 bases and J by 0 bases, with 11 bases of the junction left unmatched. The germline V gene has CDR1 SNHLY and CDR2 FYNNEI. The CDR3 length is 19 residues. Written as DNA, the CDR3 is TGTGCCAGCAGTAAGACCGGGACAGGGTCTAGCTCCTATAATTCACCCCTCCACTTT. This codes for CASSKTGTGSSSYNSPLHF.

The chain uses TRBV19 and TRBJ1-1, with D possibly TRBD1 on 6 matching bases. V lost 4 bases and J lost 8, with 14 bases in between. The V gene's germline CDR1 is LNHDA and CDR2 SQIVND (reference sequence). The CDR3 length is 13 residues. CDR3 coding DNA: TGTGCCAGTAGTACCACCACAGGGACCGAAGCTTTCTTT. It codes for CASSTTTGTEAFF.